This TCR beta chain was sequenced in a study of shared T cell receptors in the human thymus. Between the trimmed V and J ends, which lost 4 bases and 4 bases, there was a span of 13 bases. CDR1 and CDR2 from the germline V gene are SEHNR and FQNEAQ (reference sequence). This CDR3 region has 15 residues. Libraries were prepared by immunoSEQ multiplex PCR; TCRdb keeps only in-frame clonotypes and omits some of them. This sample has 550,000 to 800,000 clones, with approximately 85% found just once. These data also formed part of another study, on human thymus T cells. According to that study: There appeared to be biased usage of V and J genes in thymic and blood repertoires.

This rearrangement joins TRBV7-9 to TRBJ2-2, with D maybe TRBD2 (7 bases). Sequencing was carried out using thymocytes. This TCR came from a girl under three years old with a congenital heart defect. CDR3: CASSSSGGATGELFF. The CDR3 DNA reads TGTGCCAGCAGCTCATCGGGGGGCGCCACCGGGGAGCTGTTTTTT.